This TCR beta chain was obtained from a study of T-cell reconstitution after alpha-beta-depleted transplantation in children. General study points: Hyperexpanded clones declined; after one year, newly produced T cells mostly supplied diversity. At around two months after transplant, the alpha-beta T cells were reportedly derived from several hundred expanded clones that came from non-depleted graft cells. The origin of high day-60 TCRbeta diversity in some patients lay in surviving recipient T cells and thymic progenitors.

Concerning this clonotype: Its antigen is still unknown.

The TCRbeta library was prepared with unique molecular identifiers. From the PCR reads, TCRdb called clonotypes with MiXCR, one entry per CDR3 protein. The sample holds approximately 350,000 distinct CDR3 sequences; 15% to 20% are singletons and the top ten take roughly 41%. The CDR3 is 15 residues long. V was pared by 3 bases and J by 4 bases, with 16 bases between. CDR1 SGDLS and CDR2 YYNGEE come from the germline V gene. This material consisted of PBMCs, mostly from graft donor cells, taken 360 days after TCRalphabeta/CD19-depleted stem cell transplant. The chain has TRBV9 and TRBJ1-2; tentative D call: TRBD1 (5 bases). The clonotype was recovered from a male patient aged 2 to 10 who had a stem cell transplant for acute lymphoblastic leukemia, so the T cells may come from the graft donor. DNA of the CDR3: TGTGCCAGCAGCGCCCGCTGGGACGGACTCTATGGCTACACCTTC. It codes for CASSARWDGLYGYTF.